There are a few counts of the clone carrying this T cell receptor beta chain. Its antigen is still unknown. This may come from a read error, since a much larger clone is one base off. The V gene's germline CDR1 is DFQATT and CDR2 SNEGSKA (reference sequence). The length of the CDR3 is 16 residues. The patients chosen for sequencing had shown expansion of CD8+CD57+ cells (detected by flow cytometry). TCR beta VDJ and CDR3 profiling used genomic DNA as template. TCRdb called the reads again in MiXCR, with one record for every CDR3 protein. The table records around 180,000 distinct CDR3 sequences, roughly 50% of them present only once. This specimen belongs to a study of CD8+CD57+ T cells in acquired aplastic anemia. About the research overall: The DNA of sorted CD4+ and CD8+ cells averaged approximately 3.2 ug. General study findings and limits: Shared by patients and controls, just under 30 CD8+ CDR3s were abundant in patients.

The sequence was obtained from a human donor with aplastic anemia. The sequenced sample consisted of sorted CD4+, CD8+, or CD8+CD57+ T cells (not recorded which) from PBMCs. This chain connects TRBV20-1 to TRBJ2-5, with D perhaps TRBD1 (6 bases). CDR3 residues: CSARDPKQGTAETQCF. The CDR3 DNA follows: TGCAGTGCTAGAGATCCAAAACAGGGAACAGCAGAGACCCAGTGCTTC.